This TCR beta chain was captured by sequencing in a study of circulating CD8 cells and anti-PD-1 response in melanoma. Study-wide findings and caveats: No tumor material was available, so peptide assays assessed reactivity. TIGIT repertoires were least diverse, DNEG repertoires most diverse. Clonotype sharing was highest between DPOS and TIGIT subsets. Generally, no replicate experiments were performed.

This CDR3 spans 13 amino acids. CDR1 and CDR2 (germline): MNHEY, SMNVEV (reference sequence). Four subsets defined by PD-1 and/or TIGIT were sorted from live CD3+CD8+TCRalphabeta+ cells. TCR libraries were prepared from around 14 ng of total RNA with the QIAseq Immune Repertoire TCR panel. TCRdb reprocessed the reads with MiXCR, giving one entry per CDR3 protein. The sample consists of more than 450 distinct CDR3 sequences, more than 7% of them appearing once. By share, this clonotype ranks as medium-sized. Its specificity is not known. Just one base apart from a much larger clone, this may be a read error.

The sample here was CD8+ T cells from PBMCs, taken at baseline or after one month of anti-PD-1 therapy (not recorded which). The gene calls are TRBV27 and TRBJ2-7, with D hard to call. The TCR was taken from a human donor with melanoma. The CDR3 nucleotides read TGTGCCAGCAGTTCTCCAGGATACTACGAGCAGCACTTC. It yields the protein CASSSPGYYEQHF.